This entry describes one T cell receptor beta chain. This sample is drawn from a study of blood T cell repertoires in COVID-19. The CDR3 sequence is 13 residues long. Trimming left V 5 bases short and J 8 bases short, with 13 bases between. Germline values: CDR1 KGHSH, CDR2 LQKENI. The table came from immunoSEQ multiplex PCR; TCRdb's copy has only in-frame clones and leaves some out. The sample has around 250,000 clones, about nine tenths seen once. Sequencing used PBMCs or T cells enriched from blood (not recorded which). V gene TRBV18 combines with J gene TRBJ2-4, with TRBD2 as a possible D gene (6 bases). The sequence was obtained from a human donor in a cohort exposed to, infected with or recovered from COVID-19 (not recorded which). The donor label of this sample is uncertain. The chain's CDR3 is CASSTEQRDIQYF. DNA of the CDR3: TGTGCCAGCTCAACGGAGCAGCGGGACATTCAGTACTTC.